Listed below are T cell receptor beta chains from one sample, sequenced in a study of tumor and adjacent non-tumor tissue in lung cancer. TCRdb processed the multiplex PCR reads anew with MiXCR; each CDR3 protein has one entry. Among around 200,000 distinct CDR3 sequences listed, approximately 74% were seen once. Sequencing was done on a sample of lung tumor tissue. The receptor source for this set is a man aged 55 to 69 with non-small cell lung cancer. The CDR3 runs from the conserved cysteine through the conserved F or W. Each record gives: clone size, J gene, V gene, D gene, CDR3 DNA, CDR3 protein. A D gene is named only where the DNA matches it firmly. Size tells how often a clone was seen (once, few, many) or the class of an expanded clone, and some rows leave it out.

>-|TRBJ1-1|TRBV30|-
TGTGCCTGGAGTGTACAGGGAGGTGAAGCTTTCTTT
CAWSVQGGEAFF
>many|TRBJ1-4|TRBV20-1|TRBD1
TGCAGTGCTAGAGGGGCGGAACAGGGGACCTTACTTGAAAAACTGTTTTTT
CSARGAEQGTLLEKLFF
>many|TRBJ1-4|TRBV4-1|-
TGCGCCAGCAGCCCCCAGGGCCAGGGTAAAGAAAAACTGTTTTTT
CASSPQGQGKEKLFF
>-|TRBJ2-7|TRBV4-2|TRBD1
TGCACCAGCAGTCAACGGGACAGGGGGGACGAGCAGTACTTC
CTSSQRDRGDEQYF
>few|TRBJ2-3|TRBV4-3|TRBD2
TGCGCCAGCAGCCAAGATTATTACGGTAGCGGGAGGGCCCTCGACACAGATACGCAGTATTTT
CASSQDYYGSGRALDTDTQYF
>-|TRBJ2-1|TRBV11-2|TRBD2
TGTATCAGCAGCTTCTTCGGGACTAGCGGAACTTACAATGAGCAGTTCTTC
CISSFFGTSGTYNEQFF
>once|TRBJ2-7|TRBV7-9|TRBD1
TGTGCCAGCAGCAGCACCGGGACAGGCTACGAGCAGTACTTC
CASSSTGTGYEQYF
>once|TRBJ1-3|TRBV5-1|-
TGCGCCAGTAGCTTGGCAGGGAGCTCTGGAAACACCATATATTTT
CASSLAGSSGNTIYF
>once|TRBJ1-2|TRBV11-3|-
TGTGCCAGCAGCCTGACACCGGGTACCTATGGCTACACCTTC
CASSLTPGTYGYTF
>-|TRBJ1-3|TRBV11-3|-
TGTGCCAGCAGCCCAGCAGGGACCACAGGAAGCAGCATATATTTT
CASSPAGTTGSSIYF
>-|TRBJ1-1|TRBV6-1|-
TGTGCCAGCAGTGAGACGGCCCGAGCGACTAAAGCTTTCTTT
CASSETARATKAFF
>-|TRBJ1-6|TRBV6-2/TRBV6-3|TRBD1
TGTGCCAGCAGTGGGACCGGGACAGTGAATTCATCCCTCCACTTT
CASSGTGTVNSSLHF
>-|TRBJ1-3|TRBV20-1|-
TGCAGTGCTAGCGGCCCTGTGGGTGGAAGCACCATATATTTT
CSASGPVGGSTIYF
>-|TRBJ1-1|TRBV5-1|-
TGCGCCAGCAGCCAACTAATATCCGGGGAAGCTTACTTT
CASSQLISGEAYF
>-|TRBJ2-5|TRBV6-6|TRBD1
TGTGCCAGCAGATACCGGGACAGGGGGCAAGAGACCCATTACTTC
CASRYRDRGQETHYF
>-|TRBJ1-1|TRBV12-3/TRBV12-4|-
TGTGCCAGCAAGCAGGGGCCCGTAGCTTTCTTT
CASKQGPVAFF
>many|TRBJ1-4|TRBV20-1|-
TGCAGTGCTAGAGAGTCAGGGTTTGGAAAACTGTTTTTT
CSARESGFGKLFF
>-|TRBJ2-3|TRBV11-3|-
TGTGACAGCAGCTTGTCGGGGTCAAATACGCAGTATTTT
CDSSLSGSNTQYF
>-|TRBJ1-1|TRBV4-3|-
TGCGCCAGCAACCAAGACGACCCGGGCAGTTCGGGCACTGAAGCTTTCTTT
CASNQDDPGSSGTEAFF
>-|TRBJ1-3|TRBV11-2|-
TGTGTCGGCGTAAAGGGGGATAGGGCTTCTGGAAACACCATATATTTT
CVGVKGDRASGNTIYF
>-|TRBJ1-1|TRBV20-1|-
TGCAGTGCTAGAACCCCGAACACTGAAGCTTTCTTT
CSARTPNTEAFF
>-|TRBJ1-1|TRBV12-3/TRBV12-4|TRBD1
TGTGTCAGCAGTTTTCAGACAGGGGGAATTAAAGCTTTCTTT
CVSSFQTGGIKAFF
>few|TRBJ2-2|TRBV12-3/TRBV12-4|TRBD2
TGTGCCAGTCTTCCATGGGGCTTGGCGGGAGTAAGCACCGGGGAGCTGTTTTTT
CASLPWGLAGVSTGELFF
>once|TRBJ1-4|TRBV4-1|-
TGCGCCAGCAGCCAAGGGCAAGGAGCAACTAATGAAGAACTGTTTTTT
CASSQGQGATNEELFF
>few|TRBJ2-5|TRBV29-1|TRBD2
TGCAGTGTTGGGGAGGGCTCCTCGTGGGAGACCCAGTACTTC
CSVGEGSSWETQYF
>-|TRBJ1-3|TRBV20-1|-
TGCAGTGCAATCCACCCCAGCTCTGGAAACACTATATATTTT
CSAIHPSSGNTIYF
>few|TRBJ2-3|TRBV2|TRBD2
TGTGCCAGCACCAGGCGAGCGGGGGGGAGCACAGATACGCAGTATTTT
CASTRRAGGSTDTQYF
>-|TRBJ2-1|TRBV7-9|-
TGTACTCTAGCATCGAATGAGCAGTTCTTC
CTLASNEQFF
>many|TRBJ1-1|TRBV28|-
TGTGCCAGCAGTTCTCCGGGTCGCGGCTCTGAAGCTTTCTTT
CASSSPGRGSEAFF
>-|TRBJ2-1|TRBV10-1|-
TGCGCCAGCAGTGAAACCCGGTACAATGAGCAGTTCTTC
CASSETRYNEQFF
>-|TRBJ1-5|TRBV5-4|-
TGTGTCAGCAGCTTGAGGCAGCCACAGCATTTT
CVSSLRQPQHF
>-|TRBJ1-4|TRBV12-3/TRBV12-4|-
TGTGCCAACAGTATCCATAAGGGGGTTCATGAAAAACTGTTTTTT
CANSIHKGVHEKLFF
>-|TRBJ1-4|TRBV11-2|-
TGTGCCAGCAGCTTAGGTGGGGAACAGACCGCTAATGAAAAACTGTTTTTT
CASSLGGEQTANEKLFF
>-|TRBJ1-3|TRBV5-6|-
TGTGCCAGCAGCTTGGCTCCCTCTGGAAGCAGCATATATTTT
CASSLAPSGSSIYF
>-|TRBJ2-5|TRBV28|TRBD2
TGTGCCAGCAGTTCTGCGGGACTACAAGAGACCCAGTACTTC
CASSSAGLQETQYF
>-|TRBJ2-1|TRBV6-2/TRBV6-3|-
TGTGCCAGCAGTACGGATTATACCATCTACAATGAGCAGTTCTTC
CASSTDYTIYNEQFF
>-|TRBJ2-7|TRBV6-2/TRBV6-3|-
TGTGCCAGCAGTAAACCCTCGTTGGGGCCTAGCTCCTACGAGCAGTACTTC
CASSKPSLGPSSYEQYF
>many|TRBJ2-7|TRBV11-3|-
TGTGCCAGCAGCTTAAATAAAGTGAACGAGCAGTACTTC
CASSLNKVNEQYF
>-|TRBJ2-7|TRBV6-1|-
TGTGCCAGCAGTGTGGAGGGGGGGTACGAGCAGTACTTC
CASSVEGGYEQYF
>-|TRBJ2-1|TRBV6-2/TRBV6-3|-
TGTGCCAGCAGTCTTCATCGCCTGGTATACAATGAGCAGTTCTTC
CASSLHRLVYNEQFF
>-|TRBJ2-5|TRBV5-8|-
TGTGCCAGCAGCCCTGAAGGGACCCAGTACTTC
CASSPEGTQYF